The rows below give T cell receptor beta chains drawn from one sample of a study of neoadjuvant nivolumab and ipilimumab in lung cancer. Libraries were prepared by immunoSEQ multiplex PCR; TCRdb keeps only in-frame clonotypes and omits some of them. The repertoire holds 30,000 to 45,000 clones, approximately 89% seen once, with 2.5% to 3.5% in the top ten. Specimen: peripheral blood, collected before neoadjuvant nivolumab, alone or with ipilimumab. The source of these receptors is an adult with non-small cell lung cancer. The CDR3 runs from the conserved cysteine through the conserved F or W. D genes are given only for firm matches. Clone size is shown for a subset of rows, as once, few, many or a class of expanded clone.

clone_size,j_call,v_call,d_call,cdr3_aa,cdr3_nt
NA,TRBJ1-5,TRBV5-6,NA,CASSPSGIGNQPQHF,TGTGCCAGCAGCCCCTCCGGTATAGGCAATCAGCCCCAGCATTTT
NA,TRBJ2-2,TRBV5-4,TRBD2,CASSLGLAGGLVGELFF,TGTGCCAGCAGCTTGGGACTAGCGGGAGGGCTTGTCGGGGAGCTGTTTTTT
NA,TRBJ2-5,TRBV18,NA,CASSPLLTLQETQYF,TGTGCCAGCTCACCACTTTTGACACTCCAAGAGACCCAGTACTTC
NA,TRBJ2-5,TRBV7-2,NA,CASSLARETQYF,TGTGCCAGCAGCTTAGCGCGAGAGACCCAGTACTTC
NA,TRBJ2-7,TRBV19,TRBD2,CASSIAGSGTYSYEQYF,TGTGCCAGTAGTATAGCGGGTAGCGGGACCTACTCCTACGAGCAGTACTTC
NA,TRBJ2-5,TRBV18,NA,CASSYSPQETQYF,TGTGCCAGCTCCTATTCCCCCCAAGAGACCCAGTACTTC
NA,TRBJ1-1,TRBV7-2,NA,CASSLVAQGTEAFF,TGTGCCAGCAGCTTAGTGGCCCAGGGTACTGAAGCTTTCTTT
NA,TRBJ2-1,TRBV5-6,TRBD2,CASRFWNSGRADEQFF,TGTGCCAGCAGATTTTGGAATAGCGGGAGGGCCGATGAGCAGTTCTTC
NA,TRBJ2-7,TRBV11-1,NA,CASSLAGVREQYF,TGTGCCAGCAGCTTAGCCGGGGTTCGGGAGCAGTACTTC
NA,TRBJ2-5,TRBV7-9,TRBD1,CASSLRQGQETQYF,TGTGCCAGCAGCTTGAGACAGGGGCAAGAGACCCAGTACTTC
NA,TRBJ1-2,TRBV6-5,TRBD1,CASQYRGQGNYGYTF,TGTGCCAGCCAGTACAGGGGGCAGGGAAACTATGGCTACACCTTC
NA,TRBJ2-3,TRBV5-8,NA,CASSLLGPDTQYF,TGTGCCAGCAGCCTCCTTGGACCAGATACGCAGTATTTT
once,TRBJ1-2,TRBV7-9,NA,CASTTPGPYGYTF,TGTGCCAGCACCACCCCCGGGCCCTATGGCTACACCTTC
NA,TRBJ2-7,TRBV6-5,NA,CASSYERQEHYEQYF,TGTGCCAGCAGTTACGAAAGACAGGAACACTACGAGCAGTACTTC
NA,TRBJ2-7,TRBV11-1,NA,CASSTLSGTLQSYEQYF,TGTGCCAGCAGCACATTATCAGGGACACTTCAATCCTACGAGCAGTACTTC
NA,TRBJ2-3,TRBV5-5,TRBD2,CASSLGALAGNTDTQYF,TGTGCCAGCAGCTTGGGGGCCCTAGCGGGGAACACAGATACGCAGTATTTT
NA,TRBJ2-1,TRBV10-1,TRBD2,CASSPDRLAGYNEQFF,TGCGCCAGCAGCCCCGATAGGCTAGCGGGCTACAATGAGCAGTTCTTC
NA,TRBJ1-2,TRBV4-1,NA,CASSQVFLRAELSNYGYTF,TGCGCCAGCAGCCAAGTTTTTTTACGGGCGGAGTTGTCTAACTATGGCTACACCTTC
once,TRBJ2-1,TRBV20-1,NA,CSATNNEQFF,TGCAGTGCTACAAACAATGAGCAGTTCTTC
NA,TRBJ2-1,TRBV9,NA,CASSVVVHSKWGEQFF,TGTGCCAGCAGCGTAGTTGTACATTCAAAATGGGGTGAGCAGTTCTTC
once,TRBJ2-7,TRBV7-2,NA,CASSSPGTLSYEQYF,TGTGCCAGCAGCTCACCCGGGACCCTCTCCTACGAGCAGTACTTC
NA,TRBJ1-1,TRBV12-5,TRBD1,CASGSGTEYNTEAFF,TGTGCTAGTGGTTCGGGGACAGAGTATAACACTGAAGCTTTCTTT
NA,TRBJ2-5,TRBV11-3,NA,CASSLERGETQYF,TGTGCCAGCAGCCTAGAGCGTGGGGAGACCCAGTACTTC
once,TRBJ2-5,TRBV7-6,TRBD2,CASQLAGVQETQYF,TGTGCCAGTCAGTTAGCGGGAGTCCAAGAGACCCAGTACTTC
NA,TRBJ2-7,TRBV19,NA,CASSLGSSYEQYF,TGTGCCAGTAGTCTGGGTTCCTCCTACGAGCAGTACTTC
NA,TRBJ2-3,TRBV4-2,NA,CASSQHPRTDSGTQYF,TGTGCCAGCAGCCAGCATCCCCGGACGGACTCCGGTACGCAGTATTTT
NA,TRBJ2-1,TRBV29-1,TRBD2,CSVVRSGRVLEQFF,TGCAGCGTTGTTCGGAGCGGGAGGGTCCTAGAGCAGTTCTTC
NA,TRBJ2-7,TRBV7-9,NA,CASSYPGLLPEQYF,TGTGCCAGCAGCTACCCGGGACTCCTCCCCGAGCAGTACTTC
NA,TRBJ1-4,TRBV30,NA,CAWSWTHEKLFF,TGTGCCTGGAGTTGGACCCATGAAAAACTGTTTTTT
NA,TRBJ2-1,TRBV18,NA,CASSTGGREQFF,TGTGCCAGCTCAACGGGGGGCAGAGAGCAGTTCTTC
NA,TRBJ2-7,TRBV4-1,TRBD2,CASSQVAGGPYEQYF,TGCGCCAGCAGCCAAGTAGCGGGAGGGCCTTACGAGCAGTACTTC
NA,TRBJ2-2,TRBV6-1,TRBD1,CASSRTGGGGELFF,TGTGCCAGCAGCCGGACAGGGGGCGGCGGGGAGCTGTTTTTT
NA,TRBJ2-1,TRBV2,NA,CASSRTDNEQFF,TGTGCCAGCAGTAGAACAGACAATGAGCAGTTCTTC
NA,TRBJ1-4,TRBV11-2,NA,CASSLGATGEKLFF,TGTGCCAGCAGCTTAGGCGCTACCGGAGAAAAACTGTTTTTT
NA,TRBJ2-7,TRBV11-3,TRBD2,CASSWGLGGEQYF,TGTGCCAGCAGCTGGGGACTAGGAGGCGAGCAGTACTTC
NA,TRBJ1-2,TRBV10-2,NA,CASSSGNYGYTF,TGCGCCAGCAGTTCCGGTAACTATGGCTACACCTTC
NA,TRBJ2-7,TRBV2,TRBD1,CARETIAGQGPYEQYF,TGTGCCAGGGAGACGATTGCGGGACAGGGTCCCTACGAGCAGTACTTC
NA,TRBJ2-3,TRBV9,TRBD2,CASSENLLAGDTDTQYF,TGTGCCAGCAGCGAAAATTTACTAGCGGGAGACACAGATACGCAGTATTTT
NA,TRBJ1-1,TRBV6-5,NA,CASSSTGNTEAFF,TGTGCCAGCAGTTCGACGGGAAACACTGAAGCTTTCTTT
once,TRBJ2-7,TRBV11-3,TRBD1,CASSLGTGESDEQYF,TGTGCCAGCAGCTTAGGAACAGGGGAAAGCGACGAGCAGTACTTC
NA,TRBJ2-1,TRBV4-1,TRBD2,CASSRAGERNEQFF,TGCGCCAGCAGCCGGGCGGGGGAGCGCAATGAGCAGTTCTTC
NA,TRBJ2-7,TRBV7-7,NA,CASRGQGASLTSGTYEQYF,TGTGCCAGCAGAGGACAGGGGGCTTCCCTGACTAGCGGGACCTACGAGCAGTACTTC
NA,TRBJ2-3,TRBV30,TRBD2,CAWNSGISTDTQYF,TGTGCCTGGAATAGCGGGATTAGCACAGATACGCAGTATTTT
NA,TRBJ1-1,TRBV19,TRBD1,CASKDRGMNTEAFF,TGTGCCAGTAAGGACAGGGGTATGAACACTGAAGCTTTCTTT
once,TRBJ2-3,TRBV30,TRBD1,CATAPGGSGTDTQYF,TGTGCCACGGCTCCAGGGGGCTCGGGCACAGATACGCAGTATTTT
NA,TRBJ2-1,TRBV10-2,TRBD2,CASSLAGEAWGEQFF,TGCGCCAGCTCTCTAGCGGGAGAGGCCTGGGGAGAGCAGTTCTTC
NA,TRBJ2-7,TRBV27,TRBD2,CASSLTLAGVAHEQYF,TGTGCCAGCAGTTTGACACTAGCGGGAGTTGCCCACGAGCAGTACTTC
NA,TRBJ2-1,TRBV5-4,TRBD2,CASSLSGSFYNEQFF,TGTGCCAGCAGCTTGAGCGGGAGTTTCTACAATGAGCAGTTCTTC
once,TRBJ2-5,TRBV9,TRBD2,CASSGGLAVQETQYF,TGTGCCAGCAGCGGGGGACTAGCGGTCCAAGAGACCCAGTACTTC
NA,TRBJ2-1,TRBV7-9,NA,CASSLAGGYNEQFF,TGTGCCAGCAGCTTAGCGGGAGGCTACAATGAGCAGTTCTTC
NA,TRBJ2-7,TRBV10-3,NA,CAISAGYEQYF,TGTGCCATCAGTGCCGGATACGAGCAGTACTTC
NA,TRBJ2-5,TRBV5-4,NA,CASSPGTGGETQYF,TGTGCCAGCAGCCCAGGGACTGGGGGGGAGACCCAGTACTTC
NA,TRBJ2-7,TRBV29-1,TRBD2,CSAGTSGLYEQYF,TGCAGCGCAGGGACTAGCGGCCTCTACGAGCAGTACTTC
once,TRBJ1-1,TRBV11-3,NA,CASSPQWNTEAFF,TGTGCCAGCAGCCCCCAGTGGAACACTGAAGCTTTCTTT